The clone carrying this T cell receptor beta chain has just a few counts. Its antigen is as yet unknown. Produced via immunoSEQ multiplex PCR; TCRdb's table is partial and in-frame only. The table lists over 90,000 clones, 90% of them singletons, with around 4.8% in the top ten. The data are from a study of T cell responses to AZD1222 COVID-19 vaccine. Whole-study context: Second-dose intervals of approximately 4 or approximately 12 weeks were pooled. Study findings and constraints: The sample set comprised mostly white British donors with more females, and clonal diversity was possibly underestimated. Repertoires in all cases were sampled only once the peak T cell response had passed. Receipt of two AZD1222 doses was followed by a rise in Spike-specific TCR breadth and depth.

CDR3 length equals 15 residues. Germline-derived CDR1 and CDR2 are MNHEY and SVGAGI. The ends were cut back, 2 bases at V and 0 bases at J, with 8 bases in the middle. The sample here was peripheral blood, taken on day 0 of AZD1222 vaccination. This chain links TRBV6-5 with TRBJ1-5; no clear D gene. This TCR came from an adult in good health. CDR3 sequence: CASSYNANSNQPQHF. The DNA for the CDR3 is TGTGCCAGCAGTTACAATGCAAATAGCAATCAGCCCCAGCATTTT.